The following is a TCR beta chain sequence with its context. Per the original methods: Estimation of nucleated cell counts relied on the amplification of reference gene primers. Libraries were prepared by immunoSEQ multiplex PCR; TCRdb keeps only in-frame clonotypes and omits some of them. V and J calls and clone size come straight from that table; D and trimming were deduced from the DNA. The data contain about 130,000 clones, about four fifths of them seen just once; the ten biggest clones take up 3% to 3.5%. The germline gives CDR1 MNHEY, CDR2 SMNVEV (reference sequence). V trimming: 10 bases; J trimming: 7 bases; junction bases outside the gene matches: 10. This CDR3 has 15 amino acids. These data originate in a study of blood T cell repertoires in COVID-19. Study-wide background: Some COVID-19 samples were acute and others convalescent; all came from the United States, Italy and Spain. In each case, the material was cDNA or gDNA derived from T cells, B-cell-depleted T cells, or PBMCs.

Input material: peripheral blood. This clonotype was sampled from a woman aged 80 or over with acute or convalescent COVID-19. J is TRBJ1-4 and V is TRBV27; TRBD1 matches 12 bases. CDR3 amino acids: CANTGQGAATEKLFF. The CDR3 nucleotides are TGTGCCAACACGGGACAGGGGGCAGCTACTGAAAAACTGTTTTTT.